This paragraph reports one TCR beta chain. Its target antigen remains unknown. Base-call qualities are not available, and no considerably larger clone is one nucleotide away. This entry is derived from a study of blood T cell repertoires in COVID-19 (dated by TCRdb to the early 2020s). With respect to the entire study: Samples from collaborators originated in the United States, Italy and Spain and spanned both the acute and convalescent phases of COVID-19. The prospective study material was composed of cDNA or gDNA derived from T cells, B-cell-depleted T cells, or PBMCs. Subjects who had been exposed to COVID-19, were actively infected with it, or had recovered from it provided the deeply sampled blood TCRbeta repertoires that made up the dataset. The repertoires were released in a freely available public database meant as a resource for research on the immune response to SARS-CoV-2. Samples came from the ongoing ImmuneRACE study (first 160 participants) plus 1,254 subjects from 6 global collaborators. The sample metadata nearly always contained a de-identified subject ID, COVID-19 status, age in years and sex. Where available, HLA class I and class II types were obtained from metadata supplied by the sample provider rather than from assay-based typing. What the work shows at the level of the full study, not this receptor alone: The amount of clinical and demographic metadata varied by source and participant and was provided uncurated.

V and J lose 1 base and 0 bases, and a span of 8 bases separates them. For CDR1 and CDR2, the germline V gene (reference sequence) lists SGHNT and YYREEE. Counted from cysteine to phenylalanine, this CDR3 has 14 amino acids. Of the read, only the CDR3 DNA is kept; its 42 bases are in frame from base 1. The immunoSEQ Assay, a bias-controlled multiplex PCR, was used to amplify TCRbeta CDR3 regions from genomic DNA. In the paper's pipeline: Within the assay, amplification of reference gene primers was used to estimate how many nucleated cells each sample contained. Sequence reads were collapsed and filtered to measure the absolute abundance of every unique TCRbeta CDR3 rearrangement. Productive Simpson clonality was computed per sample as the square root of Simpson's diversity index over productive rearrangements. Imported from immuneACCESS, the table was reduced by TCRdb to in-frame sequences with V and J called. These copies leave out some clones; in studies compared against another copy, an unresolved V gene accounts for under half, and the cause of the remainder is not known. V and J calls and clone size are copied from that table; D and trimming were computed from the DNA. For this sample the table gives about 250,000 clones, of which about 80% were detected only once. The ten largest clones add up to about 8.9% of the sample.

Collaborating institutions collected whole blood in K2EDTA tubes following their own protocols. For TCRbeta analysis, collaborators shipped samples as frozen whole blood, isolated PBMCs, or DNA extracted from either of those sample types. Sequencing was done on a sample of peripheral blood. Recombination linked TRBV5-4 to TRBJ2-7; there is no confident call for the D gene. The sequence was collected from an older man with acute or convalescent COVID-19. The DNA reads as follows: TGTGCCAGCAGCTTGTGGCGCGGCTCCTACGAGCAGTACTTC. Its protein is CASSLWRGSYEQYF.